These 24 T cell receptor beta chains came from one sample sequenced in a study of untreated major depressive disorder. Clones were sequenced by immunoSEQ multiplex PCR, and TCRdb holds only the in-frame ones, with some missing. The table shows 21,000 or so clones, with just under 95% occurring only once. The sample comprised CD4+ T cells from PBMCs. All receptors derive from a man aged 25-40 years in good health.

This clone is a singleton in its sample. CDR3 nucleotide sequence: TGTGCCAGCGGTCGCGGGATGCGGGACGGGGAGCTGTTTTTT. Translation: CASGRGMRDGELFF. The chain uses TRBV4-2 and TRBJ2-2; perhaps TRBD2 as D (6 bases). Germline CDR1 reads LGHNA; CDR2 reads YNFKEQ. Trimming cost V 8 bases and J 7 bases, with 17 bases left between them. This CDR3 has 14 residues.

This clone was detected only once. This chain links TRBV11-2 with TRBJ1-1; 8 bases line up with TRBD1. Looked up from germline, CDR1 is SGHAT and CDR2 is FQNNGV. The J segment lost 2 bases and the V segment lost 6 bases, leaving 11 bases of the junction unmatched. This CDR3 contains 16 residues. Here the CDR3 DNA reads TGTGCCAGCAGGCATAACCGCAGGGGGCCTAACACTGAAGCTTTCTTT. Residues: CASRHNRRGPNTEAFF.

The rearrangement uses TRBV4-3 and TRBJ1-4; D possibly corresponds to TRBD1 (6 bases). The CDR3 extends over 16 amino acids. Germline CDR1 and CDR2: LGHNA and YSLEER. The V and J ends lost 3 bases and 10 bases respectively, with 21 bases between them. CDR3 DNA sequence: TGCGCCAGCAGCCACCAAGGGGAACAGGGATTAGGAAAACTGTTTTTT. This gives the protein CASSHQGEQGLGKLFF.

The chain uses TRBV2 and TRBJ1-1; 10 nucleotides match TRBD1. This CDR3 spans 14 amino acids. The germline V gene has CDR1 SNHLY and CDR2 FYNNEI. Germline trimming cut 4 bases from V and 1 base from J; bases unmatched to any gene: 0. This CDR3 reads CASSGDRGNTEAFF. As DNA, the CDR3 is TGTGCCAGCAGTGGGGACAGGGGGAACACTGAAGCTTTCTTT.

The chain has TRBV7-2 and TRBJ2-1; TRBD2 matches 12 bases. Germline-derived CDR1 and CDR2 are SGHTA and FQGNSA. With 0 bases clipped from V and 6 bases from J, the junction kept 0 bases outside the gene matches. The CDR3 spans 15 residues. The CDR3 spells CASSLAGLAGNEQFF. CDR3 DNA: TGTGCCAGCAGCTTAGCGGGACTAGCGGGCAATGAGCAGTTCTTC.

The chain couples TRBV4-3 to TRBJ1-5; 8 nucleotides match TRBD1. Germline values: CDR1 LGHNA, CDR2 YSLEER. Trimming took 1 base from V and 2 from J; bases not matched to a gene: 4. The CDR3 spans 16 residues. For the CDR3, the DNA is TGCGCCAGCAGCCAAGGCAGGGGGCGCGGCAATCAGCCCCAGCATTTT. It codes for CASSQGRGRGNQPQHF.

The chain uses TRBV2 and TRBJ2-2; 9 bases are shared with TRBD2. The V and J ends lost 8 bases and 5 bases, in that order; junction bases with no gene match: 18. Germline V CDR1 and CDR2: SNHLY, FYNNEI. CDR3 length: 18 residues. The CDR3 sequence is CASPRVGAGGSWTGELFF. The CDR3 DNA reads TGTGCCAGCCCCAGGGTTGGAGCGGGAGGTTCCTGGACCGGGGAGCTGTTTTTT.

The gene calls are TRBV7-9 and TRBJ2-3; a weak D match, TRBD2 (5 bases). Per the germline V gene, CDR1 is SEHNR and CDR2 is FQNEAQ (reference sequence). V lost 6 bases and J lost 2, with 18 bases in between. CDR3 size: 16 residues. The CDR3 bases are TGTGCCAGCAGACCCTATTTAACCGGGGACACAGATACGCAGTATTTT. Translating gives CASRPYLTGDTDTQYF.

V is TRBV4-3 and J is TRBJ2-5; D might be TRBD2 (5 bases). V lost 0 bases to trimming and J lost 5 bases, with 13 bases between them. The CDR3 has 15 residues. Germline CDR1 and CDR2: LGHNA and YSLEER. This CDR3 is CASSQDLQPGETQYF. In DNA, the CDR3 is TGCGCCAGCAGCCAAGATCTCCAGCCGGGGGAGACCCAGTACTTC.

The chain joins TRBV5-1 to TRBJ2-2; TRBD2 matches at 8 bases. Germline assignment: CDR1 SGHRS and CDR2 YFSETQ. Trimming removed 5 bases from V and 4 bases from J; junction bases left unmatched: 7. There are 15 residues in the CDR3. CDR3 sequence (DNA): TGCGCCAGCAGGGGAAGCGGGAGTTTCACCGGGGAGCTGTTTTTT. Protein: CASRGSGSFTGELFF.

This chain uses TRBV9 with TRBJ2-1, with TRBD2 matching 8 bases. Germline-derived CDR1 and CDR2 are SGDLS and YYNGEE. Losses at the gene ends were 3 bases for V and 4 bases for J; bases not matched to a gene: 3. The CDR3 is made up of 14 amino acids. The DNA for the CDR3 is TGTGCCAGCAGCGGCCCGGGAGGGTACAATGAGCAGTTCTTC. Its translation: CASSGPGGYNEQFF. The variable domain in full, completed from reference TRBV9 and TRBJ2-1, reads DSGVTQTPKHLITATGQRVTLRCSPRSGDLSVYWYQQSLDQGLQFLIQYYNGEERAKGNILERFSAQQFPDLHSELNLSSLELGDSALYFCASSGPGGYNEQFFGPGTRLTVL.

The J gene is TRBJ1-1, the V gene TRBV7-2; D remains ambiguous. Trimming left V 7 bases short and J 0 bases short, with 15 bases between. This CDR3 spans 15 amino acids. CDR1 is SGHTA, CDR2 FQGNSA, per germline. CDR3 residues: CASTRVALMNTEAFF. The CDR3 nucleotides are TGTGCCAGCACCCGGGTAGCGCTCATGAACACTGAAGCTTTCTTT. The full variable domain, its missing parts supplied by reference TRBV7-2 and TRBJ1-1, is GAGVSQSPSNKVTEKGKDVELRCDPISGHTALYWYRQSLGQGLEFLIYFQGNSAPDKSGLPSDRFSAERTGGSVSTLTIQRTQQEDSAVYLCASTRVALMNTEAFFGQGTRLTVV.

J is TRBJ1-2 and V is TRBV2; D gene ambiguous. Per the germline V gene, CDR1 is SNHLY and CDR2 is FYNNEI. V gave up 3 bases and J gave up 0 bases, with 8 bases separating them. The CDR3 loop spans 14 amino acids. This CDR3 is CASSDRIANYGYTF. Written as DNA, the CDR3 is TGTGCCAGCAGTGATCGGATAGCTAACTATGGCTACACCTTC.

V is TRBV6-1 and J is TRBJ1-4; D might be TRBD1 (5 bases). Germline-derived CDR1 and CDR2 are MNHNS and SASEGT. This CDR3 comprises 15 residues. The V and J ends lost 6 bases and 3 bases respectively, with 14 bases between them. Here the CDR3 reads CASRPGTSPNEKLFF. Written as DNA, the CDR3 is TGTGCCAGCAGACCGGGGACCTCTCCTAATGAAAAACTGTTTTTT.

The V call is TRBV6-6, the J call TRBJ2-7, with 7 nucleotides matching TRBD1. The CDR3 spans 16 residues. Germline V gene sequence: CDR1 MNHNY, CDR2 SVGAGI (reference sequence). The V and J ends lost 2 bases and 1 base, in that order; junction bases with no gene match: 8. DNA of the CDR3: TGTGCCAGCAGTTACCGGGACAGCTACGGGTCCTACGAGCAGTACTTC. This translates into CASSYRDSYGSYEQYF.

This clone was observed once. The CDR3 here is CASSEETSGPRSYEQYF. The CDR3, as DNA: TGTGCCAGCAGTGAAGAGACTAGCGGTCCTCGATCCTACGAGCAGTACTTC. The chain links TRBV2 to TRBJ2-7; TRBD2 aligns across 9 bases. Germline V lookup: CDR1 SNHLY, CDR2 FYNNEI. The CDR3 runs 17 residues. Unmatched junction bases numbered 8, after V lost 1 base and J lost 1 base.

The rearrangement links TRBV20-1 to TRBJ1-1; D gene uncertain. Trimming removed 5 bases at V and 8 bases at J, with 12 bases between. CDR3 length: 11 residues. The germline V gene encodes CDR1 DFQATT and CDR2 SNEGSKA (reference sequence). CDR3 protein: CSASQTEEAFF. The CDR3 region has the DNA TGCAGTGCTTCTCAGACGGAAGAAGCTTTCTTT.

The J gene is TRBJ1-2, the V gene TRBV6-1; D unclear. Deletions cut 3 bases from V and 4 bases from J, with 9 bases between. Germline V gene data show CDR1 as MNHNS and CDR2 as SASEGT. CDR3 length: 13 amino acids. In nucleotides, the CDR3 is TGTGCCAGCAGTGAGGACGGAATCTATGGCTACACCTTC. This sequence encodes CASSEDGIYGYTF.

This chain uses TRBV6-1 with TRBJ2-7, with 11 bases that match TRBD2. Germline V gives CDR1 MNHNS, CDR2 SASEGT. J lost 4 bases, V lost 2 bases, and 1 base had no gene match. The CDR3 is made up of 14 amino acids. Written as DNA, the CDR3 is TGTGCCAGCAGTGAAACTAGCGGGAGTTACGAGCAGTACTTC. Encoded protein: CASSETSGSYEQYF.

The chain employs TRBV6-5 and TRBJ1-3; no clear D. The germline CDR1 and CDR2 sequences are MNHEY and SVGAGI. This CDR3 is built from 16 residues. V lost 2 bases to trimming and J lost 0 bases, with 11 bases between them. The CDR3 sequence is CASSYRRRSSGNTIYF. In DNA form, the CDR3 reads TGTGCCAGCAGTTACAGACGGCGGAGCTCTGGAAACACCATATATTTT.

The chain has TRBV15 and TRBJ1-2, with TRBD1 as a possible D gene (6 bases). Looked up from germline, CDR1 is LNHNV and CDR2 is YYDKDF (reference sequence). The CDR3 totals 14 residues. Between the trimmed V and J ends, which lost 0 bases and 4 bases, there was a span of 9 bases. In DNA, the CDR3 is TGTGCCACCAGCAGAGAGGCGGGGGCCTATGGCTACACCTTC. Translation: CATSREAGAYGYTF.

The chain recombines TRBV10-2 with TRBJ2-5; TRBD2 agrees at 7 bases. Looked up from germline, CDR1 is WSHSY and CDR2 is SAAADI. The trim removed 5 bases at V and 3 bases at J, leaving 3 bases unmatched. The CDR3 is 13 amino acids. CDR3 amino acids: CASSWTREETQYF. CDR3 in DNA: TGCGCCAGCAGTTGGACTAGGGAAGAGACCCAGTACTTC.

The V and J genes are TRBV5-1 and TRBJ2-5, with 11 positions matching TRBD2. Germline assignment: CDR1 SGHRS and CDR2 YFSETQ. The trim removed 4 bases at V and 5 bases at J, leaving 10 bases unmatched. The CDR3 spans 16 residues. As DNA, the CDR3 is TGCGCCAGCAGCCAGGGACTAGCGGAGGGAGGGGAGACCCAGTACTTC. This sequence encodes CASSQGLAEGGETQYF.

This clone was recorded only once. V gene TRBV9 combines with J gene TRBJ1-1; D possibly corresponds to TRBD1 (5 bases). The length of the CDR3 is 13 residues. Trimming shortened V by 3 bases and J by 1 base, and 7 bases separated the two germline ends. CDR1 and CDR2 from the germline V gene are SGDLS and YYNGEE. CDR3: CASSADRNTEAFF. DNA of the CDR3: TGTGCCAGCAGCGCCGACAGGAACACTGAAGCTTTCTTT.